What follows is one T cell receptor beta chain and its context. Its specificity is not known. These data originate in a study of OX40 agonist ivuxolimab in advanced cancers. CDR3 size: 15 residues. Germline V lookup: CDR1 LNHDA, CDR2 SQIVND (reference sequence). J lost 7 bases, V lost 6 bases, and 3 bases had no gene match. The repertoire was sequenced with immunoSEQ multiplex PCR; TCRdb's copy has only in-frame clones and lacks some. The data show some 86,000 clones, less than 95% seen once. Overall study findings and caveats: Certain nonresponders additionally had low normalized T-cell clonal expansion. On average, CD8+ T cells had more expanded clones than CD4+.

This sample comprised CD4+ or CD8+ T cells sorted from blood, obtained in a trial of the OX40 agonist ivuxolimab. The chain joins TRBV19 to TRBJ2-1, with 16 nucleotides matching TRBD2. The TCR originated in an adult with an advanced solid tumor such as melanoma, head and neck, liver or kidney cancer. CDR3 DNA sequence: TGTGCCAGTAGAGCGGGACTAGCGGGGGGGAATGAGCAGTTCTTC. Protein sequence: CASRAGLAGGNEQFF.